The 21 T cell receptor beta chains listed next were all sequenced from one sample in a study of T cells in Graves' hyperthyroidism and ophthalmopathy. Amplification yielded TCR beta CDR3 regions, with RNA transcripts as the source. Primed by the HTBI set, a first-round RT-PCR was run on the TCR CDR3. TCRdb itself ran the multiplex PCR reads through MiXCR, one entry per CDR3 protein. The table shows about 250,000 distinct CDR3 sequences, with roughly 15% occurring only once. Sequenced sample: blood. The receptor source for this set is a woman aged 50 to 65 with Graves' hyperthyroidism that later progressed to Graves' ophthalmopathy.

The chain employs TRBV7-9 and TRBJ2-7, with TRBD2 as a possible D gene (7 bases). The CDR3 is 16 amino acids. Germline assignment: CDR1 SEHNR and CDR2 FQNEAQ (reference sequence). The V and J ends lost 5 bases and 1 base respectively, with 18 bases between them. The CDR3 here is CASSQGGGGRSYEQYF. CDR3 sequence (DNA): TGTGCCAGCAGCCAAGGAGGGGGGGGAAGGTCCTACGAGCAGTACTTC.

This clonotype appeared a few times. V gene TRBV7-3 combines with J gene TRBJ2-3; TRBD2 might be the D (5 bases). This CDR3 has 14 residues. The germline gives CDR1 SGHTA, CDR2 FQGTGA. V shed 2 bases and J shed 5 bases, with 11 bases lying between them. CDR3 coding DNA: TGTGCCAGCAGCTTAGGCGGGCCGCTAGATACGCAGTATTTT. The encoded protein is CASSLGGPLDTQYF.

This clonotype was picked up many times. The V gene is TRBV20-1, the J gene TRBJ2-7; 10 bases line up with TRBD2. This CDR3 spans 13 amino acids. With V trimmed by 6 bases and J by 2 bases, 4 bases remained unmatched. CDR1 is DFQATT, CDR2 SNEGSKA, per germline (reference sequence). The CDR3 loop is CSASSGRPYEQYF. The CDR3 DNA is TGCAGTGCCAGTAGCGGGAGGCCCTACGAGCAGTACTTC.

This chain connects TRBV5-1 to TRBJ2-5; no reliable D call. The germline CDR1 and CDR2 sequences are SGHRS and YFSETQ. The CDR3 length is 12 residues. V dropped 4 bases and J dropped 2 bases, with 6 bases sitting between them. The CDR3 protein is CASSEEQETQYF. CDR3 nucleotides: TGCGCCAGCAGCGAAGAACAAGAGACCCAGTACTTC.

Many counts were recorded for this clonotype. The rearrangement uses TRBV12-3 or TRBV12-4 and TRBJ2-1; tentatively, D is TRBD2 (5 bases). The CDR3 consists of 14 residues. Trimming stripped 2 bases from V and 3 bases from J, with 8 bases between. The CDR3 DNA reads TGTGCCAGCAGTTTATCACTAGACTACAATGAGCAGTTCTTC. As protein: CASSLSLDYNEQFF.

Many counts were recorded for this clonotype. V gene TRBV7-9 combines with J gene TRBJ2-3; 7 bases map to TRBD2. The CDR3 runs to 15 residues. Trimming took 6 bases from V and 2 from J; bases not matched to a gene: 8. Germline assignment: CDR1 SEHNR and CDR2 FQNEAQ (reference sequence). CDR3 DNA sequence: TGTGCCAGCAGGCACCTAGCGGCAACCACAGATACGCAGTATTTT. This codes for CASRHLAATTDTQYF.

This clonotype was seen more than once but under ten times. The chain uses TRBV19 and TRBJ1-1; tentative D call: TRBD1 (6 bases). The CDR3 totals 15 residues. Trimming left V 4 bases short and J 1 base short, with 13 bases between. The germline V gene has CDR1 LNHDA and CDR2 SQIVND (reference sequence). The CDR3 region is CASSRTANKNTEAFF. The CDR3 DNA follows: TGTGCCAGTAGTAGGACAGCAAATAAGAACACTGAAGCTTTCTTT.

This clonotype was detected a few times. V usage is TRBV5-1 and J usage is TRBJ1-6; D not certain. The CDR3 covers 17 residues. The germline gives CDR1 SGHRS, CDR2 YFSETQ. V was trimmed by 0 bases and J by 6 bases, leaving 16 bases between them. The CDR3 coding sequence is TGCGCCAGCAGCTTGGTGGCGGGGATCGTCCTTAATTCACCCCTCCACTTT. It is translated as CASSLVAGIVLNSPLHF.

This clonotype was counted a few times. The chain uses TRBV25-1 and TRBJ2-7; D remains ambiguous. This CDR3 contains 11 residues. Trimming took 8 bases from V and 4 from J, leaving 9 bases between them. The germline V gene has CDR1 MGHDK and CDR2 SYGVNS. The CDR3 region is CASAVGYEQYF. The CDR3 coding sequence is TGTGCCAGCGCCGTGGGGTACGAGCAGTACTTC.

The sample holds a few counts of this clonotype. This chain connects TRBV15 to TRBJ2-1; TRBD2 aligns across 11 bases. Germline V gene data show CDR1 as LNHNV and CDR2 as YYDKDF (reference sequence). V lost 6 bases and J lost 13; bases outside the gene matches: 5. The CDR3 is made up of 12 amino acids. CDR3 coding DNA: TGTGCCACCAGACCGACTAGCGGGATCCAGTTCTTC. Amino acids: CATRPTSGIQFF.

The V gene is TRBV5-6, the J gene TRBJ1-1; TRBD1 aligns across 9 bases. CDR1 is SGHDT and CDR2 is YYEEEE in the germline V gene. Trimming took 4 bases from V and 2 from J; bases not matched to a gene: 0. This CDR3 region has 13 residues. The CDR3 nucleotides read TGTGCCAGCAGCACAGGGGGCAACACTGAAGCTTTCTTT. This gives the protein CASSTGGNTEAFF.

The rearrangement uses TRBV30 and TRBJ2-5; the match to TRBD2 covers 12 bases. Germline-derived CDR1 and CDR2 are GTSNPN and SVGIG (reference sequence). Germline trimming cut 2 bases from V and 5 bases from J; bases unmatched to any gene: 6. This CDR3 spans 15 amino acids. The CDR3 here is CAWSPSGRAGETQYF. CDR3 nucleotides: TGTGCCTGGAGTCCTAGCGGGAGGGCCGGTGAGACCCAGTACTTC.

The genes are TRBV30 and TRBJ2-7; possible D gene TRBD2, 5 bases. This CDR3 has 14 amino acids. Trimming shortened V by 7 bases and J by 0 bases, and 16 bases separated the two germline ends. Germline V lookup: CDR1 GTSNPN, CDR2 SVGIG (reference sequence). CDR3 residues: CASTTDLTSYEQYF. The CDR3 DNA follows: TGTGCCTCCACAACGGACTTAACCTCCTACGAGCAGTACTTC.

This clonotype came up many times. The chain couples TRBV20-1 to TRBJ2-3; possibly TRBD2 for D (6 bases). Germline loops: CDR1 DFQATT, CDR2 SNEGSKA (reference sequence). V lost 0 bases to trimming and J lost 4 bases, with 11 bases between them. The CDR3 is 14 amino acids. CDR3 DNA sequence: TGCAGTGCTAGAGATATAGGAGGGTCAGATACGCAGTATTTT. Translated: CSARDIGGSDTQYF.

There are a few counts of this clonotype. The rearrangement links TRBV28 to TRBJ1-5; D remains ambiguous. Germline V gene data show CDR1 as MDHEN and CDR2 as SYDVKM. The CDR3 totals 17 residues. V lost 4 bases, J lost 5 bases, and 21 bases lay in between. The CDR3 nucleotides are TGTGCCAGCAGTTATGGTCGCGACCCGGTGGGTGATCAGCCCCAGCATTTT. This sequence encodes CASSYGRDPVGDQPQHF. The whole variable domain, filled in from reference TRBV28 and TRBJ1-5, reads DVKVTQSSRYLVKRTGEKVFLECVQDMDHENMFWYRQDPGLGLRLIYFSYDVKMKEKGDIPEGYSVSREKKERFSLILESASTNQTSMYLCASSYGRDPVGDQPQHFGDGTRLSIL.

Many counts were recorded for this clonotype. The rearrangement links TRBV20-1 to TRBJ2-1; TRBD2 is a possible D gene (5 bases). Looked up from germline, CDR1 is DFQATT and CDR2 is SNEGSKA (reference sequence). This CDR3 has 14 residues. Trimming left V 0 bases short and J 8 bases short, with 14 bases between. CDR3 in DNA: TGCAGTGCTAGAGATACTAGAAGGATGGATGAGCAGTTCTTC. It specifies CSARDTRRMDEQFF.

Ten or more counts support this clonotype. The chain carries TRBV24-1 and TRBJ2-5; D may be TRBD1 or TRBD2 (5 bases each). The germline V gene encodes CDR1 KGHDR and CDR2 SFDVKD. The CDR3 extends over 17 amino acids. The V end lost 3 bases, the J end lost 5 bases, and 21 bases lay between the germline ends. In DNA form, the CDR3 reads TGTGCCACCAGTGATCCGAGGGGAAGGGTCCATGATGAGACCCAGTACTTC. Residues: CATSDPRGRVHDETQYF.

This clonotype was seen only a few times. The rearrangement uses TRBV7-9 and TRBJ1-2, with D uncertain. Between the trimmed V and J ends, which lost 8 bases and 2 bases, there was a span of 15 bases. Germline V gene sequence: CDR1 SEHNR, CDR2 FQNEAQ (reference sequence). This CDR3 has 14 amino acids. The CDR3 DNA reads as TGTGCCAGCCCCGCCCCGGGAGCGAACTATGGCTACACCTTC. Its protein product is CASPAPGANYGYTF. The full variable domain, in which reference TRBV7-9 and TRBJ1-2 provide the parts outside the CDR3, is DTGVSQNPRHKITKRGQNVTFRCDPISEHNRLYWYRQTLGQGPEFLTYFQNEAQLEKSRLLSDRFSAERPKGSFSTLEIQRTEQGDSAMYLCASPAPGANYGYTFGSGTRLTVV.

This clonotype was observed many times. The V call is TRBV12-3 or TRBV12-4, the J call TRBJ1-1; D perhaps matches TRBD1 (6 bases). The V gene lost 1 base and the J gene lost 6 bases, with 12 bases spanning the gap. This CDR3 is 14 amino acids long. The CDR3 region has the DNA TGTGCCAGCAGTTTAGTAGGGGGGCGGGCTGAAGCTTTCTTT. Protein sequence: CASSLVGGRAEAFF.

This clonotype was seen many times. The CDR3 DNA is TGTGCCAGCCTAGACAGGGTGCAAGAGACCCAGTACTTC. Protein: CASLDRVQETQYF. The chain recombines TRBV28 with TRBJ2-5, with 7 bases lining up with TRBD1. V was pared by 8 bases and J by 2 bases, with 5 bases of the junction left unmatched. Germline lookup yields CDR1 MDHEN and CDR2 SYDVKM. CDR3 length equals 13 residues.

The V and J genes are TRBV7-3 and TRBJ2-1; TRBD2 matches at 8 bases. Germline trimming cut 5 bases from V and 9 bases from J; bases unmatched to any gene: 15. Germline CDR1 reads SGHTA; CDR2 reads FQGTGA. The CDR3 loop spans 16 amino acids. CDR3 DNA sequence: TGTGCCAGCAGCCCCAGACTATCGGGAGGGGTTGGTGAGCAGTTCTTC. Amino acids: CASSPRLSGGVGEQFF.